One and the same sample provided the 12 T cell receptor beta chains below, sequenced in a study of cytomegalovirus exposure and HLA in healthy donors. With 60 Vbeta and 13 Jbeta primers, the PCR was carried out. Sequencing was performed with immunoSEQ multiplex PCR; in TCRdb, only in-frame clones are kept and a portion is missing. The sample yields tens of thousands of clones, of which the top ten take up approximately 2.9%. The specimen sequenced was PBMCs. All receptors come from a man aged 35 to 55 in good health and CMV-seronegative.

V and J are TRBV19 and TRBJ2-7; 10 positions agree with TRBD2. There are 17 residues in the CDR3. CDR1 and CDR2 from the germline V gene are LNHDA and SQIVND (reference sequence). Germline trimming cut 3 bases from V and 3 bases from J; bases unmatched to any gene: 11. CDR3 in amino acids: CASSITSGANPYYEQYF. Here the CDR3 DNA reads TGTGCCAGTAGTATTACTAGCGGGGCTAACCCATACTACGAGCAGTACTTC. The complete variable domain, with remaining parts taken from reference TRBV19 and TRBJ2-7, reads DGGITQSPKYLFRKEGQNVTLSCEQNLNHDAMYWYRQDPGQGLRLIYYSQIVNDFQKGDIAEGYSVSREKKESFPLTVTSAQKNPTAFYLCASSITSGANPYYEQYFGPGTRLTVT.

The V gene is TRBV14, the J gene TRBJ2-3, with a possible D match to TRBD1 (6 bases). The CDR3 runs 19 residues. Germline CDR1 reads SGHDN; CDR2 reads FVKESK. Trimming cost V 5 bases and J 1 base, with 25 bases left between them. The CDR3 DNA follows: TGTGCCAGCAGCATCAGAACCCCGACAGCTCACAGGGGCACAGATACGCAGTATTTT. This gives the protein CASSIRTPTAHRGTDTQYF.

The chain employs TRBV7-6 and TRBJ2-3; D call uncertain. The ends were cut back, 3 bases at V and 6 bases at J, with 13 bases in the middle. The CDR3 is 14 residues long. Germline values: CDR1 SGHVS, CDR2 FNYEAQ. CDR3: CASSLVFGSDTQYF. Written as DNA, the CDR3 is TGTGCCAGCAGCTTGGTCTTCGGTTCCGATACGCAGTATTTT.

The rearrangement links TRBV30 to TRBJ1-2; possible D gene TRBD1, 6 bases. CDR3 length equals 11 residues. Germline assignment: CDR1 GTSNPN and CDR2 SVGIG (reference sequence). The germline V and J ends were trimmed by 7 bases and 2 bases, with 8 bases remaining between them. The CDR3 loop is CASGENYGYTF. CDR3 in DNA: TGTGCCTCAGGGGAAAACTATGGCTACACCTTC.

The chain recombines TRBV11-3 with TRBJ2-5, with 9 bases identical to TRBD2. Germline-derived CDR1 and CDR2 are SGHNT and YENEEA. V shed 9 bases, J shed 6 bases, and the junction held 5 bases outside the gene matches. The CDR3 runs 12 residues. The CDR3 protein is CARCSGGKTQYF. CDR3 sequence (DNA): TGTGCCAGATGTAGCGGGGGTAAGACCCAGTACTTC. Drawing the rest from reference TRBV11-3 and TRBJ2-5, the complete variable domain is EAGVVQSPRYKIIEKKQPVAFWCNPISGHNTLYWYLQNLGQGPELLIRYENEEAVDDSQLPKDRFSAERLKGVDSTLKIQPAELGDSAVYLCARCSGGKTQYFGPGTRLLVL.

The chain carries TRBV30 and TRBJ2-2; 9 nucleotides match TRBD1. The CDR3 runs to 16 residues. Germline CDR1 is GTSNPN and CDR2 is SVGIG (reference sequence). V shed 3 bases, J shed 5 bases, and the junction held 10 bases outside the gene matches. CDR3 loop: CAWRRDRGYGTGELFF. The CDR3 nucleotides are TGTGCCTGGAGGCGCGACAGGGGGTATGGGACCGGGGAGCTGTTTTTT.

The chain combines TRBV10-3 with TRBJ2-7, with 13 nucleotides matching TRBD2. CDR1 is ENHRY, CDR2 SYGVKD, per germline. V gave up 6 bases and J gave up 7 bases; unmatched junction bases: 9. This CDR3 has 15 amino acids. The CDR3 protein is CAIRGTSGGAEEQYF. The DNA for the CDR3 is TGTGCCATCAGGGGAACTAGCGGGGGGGCGGAAGAGCAGTACTTC.

The chain joins TRBV4-2 to TRBJ2-6; 8 bases are a match to TRBD2. V was pared by 1 base and J by 4 bases, with 12 bases of the junction left unmatched. This CDR3 region has 19 residues. In germline, CDR1 is LGHNA, CDR2 YNFKEQ. This CDR3 is CASSQATASGFGGANVLTF. The CDR3 DNA reads as TGTGCCAGCAGCCAAGCTACCGCTAGCGGGTTCGGGGGGGCCAACGTCCTGACTTTC.

This rearrangement joins TRBV6-5 to TRBJ1-4; 7 positions agree with TRBD1. The germline V gene has CDR1 MNHEY and CDR2 SVGAGI. After removal of 4 bases from V and 4 bases from J, the junction contained 6 bases not matched to a gene. The CDR3 sequence is 15 residues long. The CDR3 sequence: CASSSDRAFNEKLFF. The CDR3 nucleotides are TGTGCCAGCAGTTCTGACAGGGCGTTTAATGAAAAACTGTTTTTT.

The chain joins TRBV5-1 to TRBJ2-7; TRBD2 agrees at 7 bases. The CDR3 contains 13 residues. J lost 5 bases, V lost 1 base, and 3 bases had no gene match. The germline CDR1 and CDR2 sequences are SGHRS and YFSETQ. The CDR3 DNA is TGCGCCAGCAGCTTGTCGGGGGGACACGAGCAGTACTTC. Protein product: CASSLSGGHEQYF.

V is TRBV21-1 and J is TRBJ1-6; TRBD1 is the table's D call, not checked against the DNA. TRBV21-1 is labeled a pseudogene. CDR3 length: 15 amino acids. CDR3 coding DNA: TGTGCCAGCAGCAAAGCCGGGACACCAGATTCACCCCTCCACTTT. This sequence encodes CASSKAGTPDSPLHF.

The rearrangement joins TRBV7-8 to TRBJ1-5; D not certain. CDR1 and CDR2 from the germline V gene are SGHVS and FQNEAQ. The CDR3 runs to 14 residues. Trimming took off 3 bases at V and 4 bases at J, with 10 bases between the two ends. CDR3 loop: CASSFEGGNQPQHF. The CDR3 DNA is TGTGCCAGCAGCTTTGAGGGAGGGAATCAGCCCCAGCATTTT.